A single sample is the source of the 24 T cell receptor beta chains below, sequenced in a study of OX40 agonist ivuxolimab in advanced cancers. Using immunoSEQ multiplex PCR, the repertoire was profiled, and TCRdb retains in-frame clones only, with some absent. The sample has approximately 97,000 clones, about 86% seen once. The sequenced sample was CD4+ or CD8+ T cells sorted from blood, obtained in a trial of the OX40 agonist ivuxolimab. The receptors originated from an adult with an advanced solid tumor such as melanoma, head and neck, liver or kidney cancer.

The gene calls are TRBV7-2 and TRBJ1-1, with D maybe TRBD1 (6 bases). Trimming removed 2 bases from V and 9 bases from J, with 16 bases in between. CDR1 and CDR2 from the germline V gene are SGHTA and FQGNSA. This CDR3 comprises 14 residues. This CDR3 is CASSLTLTGLKAFF. The CDR3 region has the DNA TGTGCCAGCAGCTTAACCCTCACAGGGCTCAAAGCTTTCTTT.

This clone was detected only once. This chain links TRBV10-3 with TRBJ1-5; D gene ambiguous. Trimming stripped 2 bases from V and 0 bases from J, with 8 bases between. The CDR3 runs to 15 residues. CDR1 and CDR2 from the germline V gene are ENHRY and SYGVKD. CDR3 loop: CAISEGEGSNQPQHF. The CDR3 DNA is TGTGCCATCAGTGAGGGGGAGGGTAGCAATCAGCCCCAGCATTTT.

The CDR3 DNA is TGCGCCAGCAGCCAAGATGGGTCCAGAAACTACGAGCAGTACTTC. Its protein product is CASSQDGSRNYEQYF. The chain links TRBV4-3 to TRBJ2-7; D is undetermined. The CDR3 runs 15 residues. The germline V gene has CDR1 LGHNA and CDR2 YSLEER. V lost 0 bases and J lost 3, with 12 bases in between.

This sequence joins TRBV30 and TRBJ2-7; weak D call: TRBD1 (5 bases). The V gene lost 6 bases and the J gene lost 3 bases, with 9 bases spanning the gap. CDR3 length equals 11 residues. In germline, CDR1 is GTSNPN, CDR2 SVGIG (reference sequence). The CDR3 region is CACRDNYEQYF. The CDR3 coding sequence is TGTGCCTGCAGGGATAACTACGAGCAGTACTTC.

V usage is TRBV4-1 and J usage is TRBJ1-4; maybe TRBD1 (5 bases). The germline V and J ends were trimmed by 3 bases and 8 bases, with 13 bases remaining between them. This CDR3 comprises 14 residues. The V gene's germline CDR1 is MGHRA and CDR2 YSYEKL. DNA of the CDR3: TGCGCCAGCAGCCAGGGGGGTTCATGGGAAAAACTGTTTTTT. Translating gives CASSQGGSWEKLFF.

The rearrangement links TRBV4-1 to TRBJ2-2, with D perhaps matching TRBD1 or TRBD2 (5 bases each). This CDR3 spans 15 amino acids. Trimming stripped 2 bases from V and 4 bases from J, with 11 bases between. Germline V gene data show CDR1 as MGHRA and CDR2 as YSYEKL. The CDR3 DNA reads as TGCGCCAGCAGCCAAATGGGTGGGGGCACCGGGGAGCTGTTTTTT. Translated, it gives CASSQMGGGTGELFF.

This rearrangement joins TRBV9 to TRBJ1-2; D gene uncertain. This CDR3 is built from 16 residues. With 0 bases removed from V and 5 bases from J, the gap between germline ends came to 17 bases. The germline V gene encodes CDR1 SGDLS and CDR2 YYNGEE. DNA for the CDR3: TGTGCCAGCAGCGTAGCCCCGAATTCGACACGGTATGGCTACACCTTC. This gives the protein CASSVAPNSTRYGYTF. The full variable domain, with the rest looked up from reference TRBV9 and TRBJ1-2, is DSGVTQTPKHLITATGQRVTLRCSPRSGDLSVYWYQQSLDQGLQFLIQYYNGEERAKGNILERFSAQQFPDLHSELNLSSLELGDSALYFCASSVAPNSTRYGYTFGSGTRLTVV.

The chain is built from TRBV30 and TRBJ1-2; 10 positions agree with TRBD1. With 3 bases clipped from V and 5 bases from J, the junction kept 6 bases outside the gene matches. CDR3 size: 14 residues. The germline V gene has CDR1 GTSNPN and CDR2 SVGIG (reference sequence). In DNA, the CDR3 is TGTGCCTGGAGGCGGACAGGGGGAGGTTATGGCTACACCTTC. Encoded protein: CAWRRTGGGYGYTF. The variable domain in full, completed from reference TRBV30 and TRBJ1-2, reads SQTIHQWPATLVQPVGSPLSLECTVEGTSNPNLYWYRQAAGRGLQLLFYSVGIGQISSEVPQNLSASRPQDRQFILSSKKLLLSDSGFYLCAWRRTGGGYGYTFGSGTRLTVV.

The chain joins TRBV6-6 to TRBJ1-2; tentatively, D is TRBD1 (5 bases). CDR3 size: 14 residues. The germline V and J ends were trimmed by 2 bases and 3 bases, with 10 bases remaining between them. Germline V gives CDR1 MNHNY, CDR2 SVGAGI (reference sequence). The CDR3 sequence: CASSYGVRDYGYTF. CDR3 in DNA: TGTGCCAGCAGTTACGGGGTCAGGGACTATGGCTACACCTTC.

The genes are TRBV6-1 and TRBJ2-2; a possible D gene is TRBD2 (8 bases). Trimming left V 7 bases short and J 5 bases short, with 14 bases between. The CDR3 is 14 residues long. Per the germline V gene, CDR1 is MNHNS and CDR2 is SASEGT. DNA of the CDR3: TGTGCCAGCATAGCGGGGACAGAGACCGGGGAGCTGTTTTTT. Translated, it gives CASIAGTETGELFF.

The V call is TRBV20-1, the J call TRBJ2-5; D is uncertain. Trimming stripped 6 bases from V and 2 bases from J, with 7 bases between. Germline-derived CDR1 and CDR2 are DFQATT and SNEGSKA (reference sequence). There are 11 residues in the CDR3. CDR3 DNA: TGCAGTGCGTCAGCGCAAGAGACCCAGTACTTC. This gives the protein CSASAQETQYF.

The rearrangement uses TRBV29-1 and TRBJ1-2, with TRBD1 as a possible D gene (6 bases). The CDR3 extends over 16 amino acids. V was cut by 4 bases and J by 5 bases, with 23 bases left in between. Germline V gene lookup returns CDR1 SQVTM and CDR2 ANQGSEA. The CDR3 is CSVGPGREGVGYGYTF. The CDR3 coding sequence is TGCAGCGTTGGACCTGGTCGAGAGGGGGTGGGGTATGGCTACACCTTC.

This clone was counted a few times. The chain carries TRBV5-5 and TRBJ1-2, with D perhaps TRBD1 (5 bases). With 4 bases removed from V and 2 bases from J, the gap between germline ends came to 15 bases. This CDR3 has 15 amino acids. Looked up from germline, CDR1 is SGHKS and CDR2 is YYEKEE (reference sequence). CDR3 bases: TGTGCCAGCAGCGCGTTACTGACAGCCAACTATGGCTACACCTTC. It is translated as CASSALLTANYGYTF.

V usage is TRBV13 and J usage is TRBJ1-1; weak D call: TRBD1 (5 bases). The V gene lost 4 bases and the J gene lost 5 bases, with 17 bases spanning the gap. Germline V CDR1 and CDR2: PRHDT, FYEKMQ (reference sequence). The CDR3 has 15 amino acids. The CDR3 sequence: CASSSRHLEGTEAFF. The CDR3 DNA sequence: TGTGCCAGCAGCTCCCGGCATCTTGAGGGGACTGAAGCTTTCTTT.

The chain has TRBV30 and TRBJ2-3, with TRBD2 matching 7 bases. This CDR3 is built from 14 residues. In germline, CDR1 is GTSNPN, CDR2 SVGIG (reference sequence). Germline trimming cut 3 bases from V and 6 bases from J; bases unmatched to any gene: 9. The CDR3 bases are TGTGCCTGGAGCCTCGGACTAGGTGGTGATACGCAGTATTTT. It encodes CAWSLGLGGDTQYF. Full variable domain (outside the CDR3, taken from reference TRBV30 and TRBJ2-3): SQTIHQWPATLVQPVGSPLSLECTVEGTSNPNLYWYRQAAGRGLQLLFYSVGIGQISSEVPQNLSASRPQDRQFILSSKKLLLSDSGFYLCAWSLGLGGDTQYFGPGTRLTVL.

Comment on this clone: At one end the junction does not follow the germline gene, possibly because of a read error. The rearrangement uses TRBV6-5 and TRBJ1-2; TRBD1 might be the D (6 bases). This CDR3 contains 11 residues. Germline-derived CDR1 and CDR2 are MNHEY and SVGAGI. CDR3 sequence: CASSWGADIRF. DNA for the CDR3: TGTGCCAGCAGTTGGGGGGCCGACATCCGCTTC.

The chain joins TRBV2 to TRBJ2-7; D is undetermined. Trimming took 4 bases from V and 6 from J, leaving 13 bases between them. CDR1 and CDR2 from the germline V gene are SNHLY and FYNNEI. CDR3 length: 13 amino acids. The CDR3 sequence: CASSGTMTGEQYF. CDR3 nucleotide sequence: TGTGCCAGCAGTGGAACCATGACGGGCGAGCAGTACTTC.

The rearrangement joins TRBV7-2 to TRBJ1-2; D might be TRBD1 (5 bases). Trimming removed 5 bases at V and 2 bases at J, with 18 bases between. Germline-derived CDR1 and CDR2 are SGHTA and FQGNSA. This CDR3 region has 16 residues. In nucleotides, the CDR3 is TGTGCCAGCAGCATGGGTGATGGGGGTGGGAACTATGGCTACACCTTC. This sequence encodes CASSMGDGGGNYGYTF. Based on the CDR3 plus reference TRBV7-2 and TRBJ1-2, the full variable domain is GAGVSQSPSNKVTEKGKDVELRCDPISGHTALYWYRQSLGQGLEFLIYFQGNSAPDKSGLPSDRFSAERTGGSVSTLTIQRTQQEDSAVYLCASSMGDGGGNYGYTFGSGTRLTVV.

This clone was detected only once. This chain links TRBV2 with TRBJ2-1; TRBD2 matches at 8 bases. The V gene end was trimmed by 6 bases and the J gene end by 1 base; junction bases not matched to a gene: 5. This CDR3 has 15 amino acids. Germline V gene sequence: CDR1 SNHLY, CDR2 FYNNEI. The CDR3: CASRTSAISYNEQFF. Here the CDR3 DNA reads TGTGCCAGCAGGACTAGCGCCATTTCCTACAATGAGCAGTTCTTC.

The rearrangement links TRBV6-1 to TRBJ2-7; unclear D gene. Trimming took off 5 bases at V and 9 bases at J, with 11 bases between the two ends. The CDR3 has 11 amino acids. CDR1 is MNHNS and CDR2 is SASEGT in the germline V gene. The CDR3 DNA reads TGTGCCAGCAGTCGGACGGACGCGCAGTACTTC. As protein: CASSRTDAQYF.

The V gene is TRBV30, the J gene TRBJ1-5; the D is unclear. V was pared by 0 bases and J by 1 base, with 7 bases between. This CDR3 spans 14 amino acids. In germline, CDR1 is GTSNPN, CDR2 SVGIG (reference sequence). CDR3 nucleotide sequence: TGTGCCTGGAGTGTATTTCAGAGCAATCAGCCCCAGCATTTT. It yields the protein CAWSVFQSNQPQHF.

The J gene is TRBJ2-1, the V gene TRBV7-9; D possibly matches TRBD1 or TRBD2 (5 bases each). Trimming left V 0 bases short and J 7 bases short, with 7 bases between. The CDR3 sequence is 13 residues long. In germline, CDR1 is SEHNR, CDR2 FQNEAQ (reference sequence). CDR3 nucleotides: TGTGCCAGCAGCTTAGCAGGGGAGAATGAGCAGTTCTTC. Encoded protein: CASSLAGENEQFF.

This clone was detected once. CDR3 bases: TGTGCCAGCAGCTTAGATCGAACTGCTATCTCCTACGAGCAGTACTTC. Amino acid sequence: CASSLDRTAISYEQYF. V and J are TRBV11-1 and TRBJ2-7; D is uncertain. V lost 1 base, J lost 0 bases, and 13 bases lay in between. The CDR3 covers 16 residues. Germline V gives CDR1 SGHAT, CDR2 FQDESV (reference sequence).

The chain has TRBV5-1 and TRBJ1-3; D possibly corresponds to TRBD1 (5 bases). Germline values: CDR1 SGHRS, CDR2 YFSETQ. V lost 4 bases, J lost 0 bases, and 11 bases lay in between. The CDR3 covers 15 residues. The CDR3 loop reads CASSRTGHSGNTIYF. In DNA form, the CDR3 reads TGCGCCAGCAGCAGAACAGGTCACTCTGGAAACACCATATATTTT. Full variable domain (rest looked up from reference TRBV5-1 and TRBJ1-3): KAGVTQTPRYLIKTRGQQVTLSCSPISGHRSVSWYQQTPGQGLQFLFEYFSETQRNKGNFPGRFSGRQFSNSRSEMNVSTLELGDSALYLCASSRTGHSGNTIYFGEGSWLTVV.